These 5 T cell receptor beta chains share one sample of origin, sequenced in a study of beta chain features in type 1 diabetes listed by TCRdb under 2018. The library was prepared using the immunoSEQ multiplex PCR assay. The entire isolated RNA was reverse transcribed using the High Capacity cDNA Reverse Transcription Kit, and thus expressed TCRB transcripts were sequenced. TCRdb re-hosts the immuneACCESS table, in-frame sequences only. Its copies lack some clones; in the studies checked, an unresolved V gene accounts for under half of them, and the cause for the rest is not known. This sample lists some 410,000 clones; roughly 13% were detected once. Approximately 0.035% of the sample rests with the top ten. Material: naive CD4+ T cells from blood. The sample's cell subset or site label, in plain terms: true naive CD4+ T cells. All receptors come from a man younger than 40 in good health.

The J gene is TRBJ2-1, the V gene TRBV5-5; no definite D call. The CDR3 totals 12 residues. CDR1 is SGHKS, CDR2 YYEKEE, per germline (reference sequence). The germline V and J ends were trimmed by 2 bases and 10 bases, with 10 bases remaining between them. The CDR3 sequence: CASSFTLREQFF. CDR3 nucleotides: TGTGCCAGCAGCTTTACCCTTCGAGAGCAGTTCTTC.

V and J are TRBV9 and TRBJ2-5; 9 bases are shared with TRBD1. The germline V gene encodes CDR1 SGDLS and CDR2 YYNGEE. The junction had 11 bases not matched to a gene; V was cut back by 6 bases and J by 5 bases. The CDR3 is made up of 15 amino acids. CDR3 protein: CASTPGGQGWETQYF. The CDR3 region has the DNA TGTGCCAGCACCCCGGGGGGACAGGGCTGGGAGACCCAGTACTTC.

This chain connects TRBV11-3 to TRBJ2-3, with D possibly called TRBD1 or TRBD2 (5 bases each). The CDR3 extends over 15 amino acids. Trimming stripped 4 bases from V and 1 base from J, with 12 bases between. Germline CDR1 is SGHNT and CDR2 is YENEEA. CDR3 sequence (DNA): TGTGCCAGCAGCTCCCGGGACCCGGGCACAGATACGCAGTATTTT. This translates into CASSSRDPGTDTQYF.

This clone was detected a few times. The V and J genes are TRBV6-5 and TRBJ1-2; 10 nucleotides match TRBD1. With 2 bases clipped from V and 2 bases from J, the junction kept 2 bases outside the gene matches. The CDR3 loop spans 15 amino acids. The germline V gene has CDR1 MNHEY and CDR2 SVGAGI. The CDR3 nucleotides are TGTGCCAGCAGTTACCTGGGACAGGGGAACTATGGCTACACCTTC. Residues: CASSYLGQGNYGYTF.

This clone showed up just a few times. This chain uses TRBV4-1 with TRBJ2-5; D is unresolved. The CDR3 runs 17 residues. Trimming pared 0 bases from V and 5 bases from J, leaving 19 bases between. Germline CDR1 MGHRA, CDR2 YSYEKL. The DNA of the CDR3 is TGCGCCAGCAGCCAAGAACCCCCGGGCCCACTGCGGGAGACCCAGTACTTC. The encoded protein is CASSQEPPGPLRETQYF.